Listed here are 19 T cell receptor beta chains from one sample, sequenced in a study of T cell changes during pregnancy in multiple sclerosis (dated by TCRdb to about 2019). The library was generated by the immunoSEQ multiplex PCR assay. As stored in TCRdb, this immuneACCESS dataset retains in-frame rearrangements with V and J assigned. A fraction of the clones does not appear; measured against another copy, unresolved V genes explain less than half of the discrepancy, and the remainder lacks a known reason. Within this sample are about 81,000 clones, with 85% to 95% of them counted one time only. Together, the top ten hold 2% to 3% of the sample. Sample: peripheral blood, taken in the third trimester of pregnancy. These receptors were obtained from a female donor with multiple sclerosis, enrolled in a pregnancy study.

This sequence joins TRBV20-1 and TRBJ2-5; D may be TRBD2 (5 bases). Germline V CDR1 and CDR2: DFQATT, SNEGSKA (reference sequence). Trimming pared 6 bases from V and 5 bases from J, leaving 10 bases between. There are 11 residues in the CDR3. The DNA of the CDR3 is TGCAGTGCCGACTATAGTGAGACCCAGTACTTC. Translation: CSADYSETQYF.

The chain joins TRBV6-1 to TRBJ2-7, with a weak D call TRBD1 (5 bases). From germline, CDR1 is MNHNS and CDR2 SASEGT. V was shortened by 6 bases and J by 4 bases, with 7 bases between the two germline ends. This CDR3 has 11 residues. CDR3 nucleotide sequence: TGTGCCAGCAGCAGGGCTTACGAGCAGTACTTC. It codes for CASSRAYEQYF.

J is TRBJ1-3 and V is TRBV28; D may be TRBD1 (5 bases). The CDR3 sequence is 18 residues long. V was pared by 4 bases and J by 0 bases, with 19 bases between. Germline loops: CDR1 MDHEN, CDR2 SYDVKM. The CDR3 DNA reads as TGTGCCAGCAGTTCAAAACTTGGGACTGCCAGCTCTGGAAACACCATATATTTT. As protein: CASSSKLGTASSGNTIYF. The complete variable domain, with remaining parts taken from reference TRBV28 and TRBJ1-3, reads DVKVTQSSRYLVKRTGEKVFLECVQDMDHENMFWYRQDPGLGLRLIYFSYDVKMKEKGDIPEGYSVSREKKERFSLILESASTNQTSMYLCASSSKLGTASSGNTIYFGEGSWLTVV.

The chain recombines TRBV11-2 with TRBJ2-1; no clear D gene. The CDR3 runs 12 residues. The V gene lost 5 bases and the J gene lost 7 bases, with 9 bases spanning the gap. The V gene's germline CDR1 is SGHAT and CDR2 FQNNGV. The CDR3 reads CASSKTRNEQFF. The CDR3 DNA follows: TGTGCCAGCAGCAAAACTCGAAATGAGCAGTTCTTC.

The V call is TRBV13, the J call TRBJ1-2; 9 bases are shared with TRBD1. The germline V gene encodes CDR1 PRHDT and CDR2 FYEKMQ (reference sequence). CDR3 length: 15 residues. J was trimmed by 0 bases and V by 5 bases; bases with no gene match: 4. As DNA, the CDR3 is TGTGCCAGCAGCGTACAGGGGGCTTCTAACTATGGCTACACCTTC. This sequence encodes CASSVQGASNYGYTF. Together with reference TRBV13 and TRBJ1-2, the CDR3 gives the full variable domain: AAGVIQSPRHLIKEKRETATLKCYPIPRHDTVYWYQQGPGQDPQFLISFYEKMQSDKGSIPDRFSAQQFSDYHSELNMSSLELGDSALYFCASSVQGASNYGYTFGSGTRLTVV.

The V call is TRBV2, the J call TRBJ1-3; D ambiguous. CDR1 is SNHLY, CDR2 FYNNEI, per germline. The V gene lost 3 bases and the J gene lost 0 bases, with 9 bases spanning the gap. CDR3 length: 15 residues. The CDR3 reads CASSEEILSGNTIYF. The CDR3 DNA reads as TGTGCCAGCAGTGAGGAGATCCTCTCTGGAAACACCATATATTTT.

The gene calls are TRBV18 and TRBJ1-1; D remains ambiguous. CDR3 length: 13 amino acids. Trimming removed 4 bases from V and 3 bases from J, with 9 bases in between. Germline V gene sequence: CDR1 KGHSH, CDR2 LQKENI. Here the CDR3 DNA reads TGTGCCAGCTCACGTTACCGAGACACTGAAGCTTTCTTT. Translation gives CASSRYRDTEAFF.

Details on this clone: A junction end diverges from the germline sequence, so it may reflect a read error. The chain is built from TRBV19 and TRBJ2-5, with D unresolved. This CDR3 contains 14 residues. Germline V gene data show CDR1 as LNHDA and CDR2 as SQIVND (reference sequence). The CDR3 sequence is CASRSRGSQETQYF. The CDR3 nucleotides read TGTGCCAGTAGGTCCCGAGGCAGCCAAGAAACCCAGTACTTC.

The chain links TRBV7-9 to TRBJ1-1; D is ambiguous. With 3 bases removed from V and 1 base from J, the gap between germline ends came to 9 bases. The CDR3 loop spans 14 amino acids. Germline loops: CDR1 SEHNR, CDR2 FQNEAQ (reference sequence). DNA of the CDR3: TGTGCCAGCAGCTTTGATGGAGGGAACACTGAAGCTTTCTTT. Protein sequence: CASSFDGGNTEAFF.

The rearrangement links TRBV7-8 to TRBJ2-7; TRBD2 might be the D (5 bases). Per the germline V gene, CDR1 is SGHVS and CDR2 is FQNEAQ. The CDR3 spans 12 residues. V was trimmed by 5 bases and J by 9 bases, leaving 14 bases between them. The DNA of the CDR3 is TGTGCCAGCAGCGACCTCGGGAACGCGCAGTACTTC. It translates to CASSDLGNAQYF.

The chain links TRBV6-1 to TRBJ1-6, with a possible D match to TRBD1 (5 bases). This CDR3 comprises 15 residues. In germline, CDR1 is MNHNS, CDR2 SASEGT. V lost 4 bases and J lost 7, with 14 bases in between. Here the CDR3 reads CASSGGGTWNSPLHF. The CDR3 DNA sequence: TGTGCCAGCAGTGGTGGAGGGACGTGGAATTCACCCCTCCACTTT.

The genes are TRBV2 and TRBJ1-2, with TRBD1 identical over 11 bases. J gave up 8 bases and V 3 bases, and 5 bases lay outside the gene matches. This CDR3 has 14 amino acids. The V gene's germline CDR1 is SNHLY and CDR2 FYNNEI. CDR3 region: CASSEGQGVVGYTF. As DNA, the CDR3 is TGTGCCAGCAGTGAGGGACAGGGGGTAGTAGGCTACACCTTC.

The chain employs TRBV5-6 and TRBJ1-2; D possibly corresponds to TRBD1 (6 bases). V was trimmed by 4 bases and J by 0 bases, leaving 13 bases between them. The V gene's germline CDR1 is SGHDT and CDR2 YYEEEE. The CDR3 extends over 15 amino acids. The CDR3 reads CASSLGQITNYGYTF. The CDR3 DNA reads TGTGCCAGCAGCCTCGGACAGATTACTAACTATGGCTACACCTTC.

The rearrangement joins TRBV11-2 to TRBJ2-1; TRBD2 matches at 14 bases. CDR1 is SGHAT and CDR2 is FQNNGV in the germline V gene. The V gene end was trimmed by 5 bases and the J gene end by 8 bases; junction bases not matched to a gene: 11. The CDR3 loop spans 17 amino acids. CDR3 loop: CASSGPSGTSGGDEQFF. CDR3 DNA: TGTGCCAGCAGCGGACCCTCCGGGACTAGCGGGGGCGATGAGCAGTTCTTC.

V gene TRBV30 combines with J gene TRBJ2-3; maybe TRBD2 (6 bases). The CDR3 sequence is 16 residues long. Per the germline V gene, CDR1 is GTSNPN and CDR2 is SVGIG (reference sequence). The ends were cut back, 2 bases at V and 1 base at J, with 16 bases in the middle. The DNA of the CDR3 is TGTGCCTGGAGTCTTATAGGAGCGGGCCGCACAGATACGCAGTATTTT. Encoded protein: CAWSLIGAGRTDTQYF.

CDR3 DNA sequence: TGTGCCAGCAGCTTCATTAGCGGGGGGGGTGGGAAGACCCAGTACTTC. Translation gives CASSFISGGGGKTQYF. The V gene is TRBV7-2, the J gene TRBJ2-5; 11 bases are shared with TRBD2. The CDR3 contains 16 residues. Germline loops: CDR1 SGHTA, CDR2 FQGNSA. The V segment lost 3 bases and the J segment 6 bases; nucleotides outside the gene matches: 9. Looking up the rest from reference TRBV7-2 and TRBJ2-5 gives the full variable domain: GAGVSQSPSNKVTEKGKDVELRCDPISGHTALYWYRQSLGQGLEFLIYFQGNSAPDKSGLPSDRFSAERTGGSVSTLTIQRTQQEDSAVYLCASSFISGGGGKTQYFGPGTRLLVL.

The chain links TRBV27 to TRBJ1-3, with D maybe TRBD1 (6 bases). The CDR3 extends over 15 amino acids. The V gene lost 2 bases and the J gene lost 0 bases, with 8 bases spanning the gap. The germline CDR1 and CDR2 sequences are MNHEY and SMNVEV (reference sequence). This chain's CDR3 is CASSLGGFSGNTIYF. CDR3 nucleotides: TGTGCCAGCAGTTTAGGGGGCTTCTCTGGAAACACCATATATTTT.

The genes are TRBV5-6 and TRBJ1-2, with D possibly TRBD1 on 5 matching bases. Germline CDR1 SGHDT, CDR2 YYEEEE. The CDR3 contains 15 residues. The V gene lost 3 bases and the J gene lost 5 bases, with 17 bases spanning the gap. This chain's CDR3 is CASSYPGSVDYGYTF. The CDR3 nucleotides read TGTGCCAGCAGCTATCCAGGGTCAGTCGATTATGGCTACACCTTC.

V gene TRBV4-1 combines with J gene TRBJ1-5, with unresolved D. The germline CDR1 and CDR2 sequences are MGHRA and YSYEKL. CDR3 length: 13 residues. V lost 1 base and J 6 bases, leaving 7 bases between the germline ends. CDR3 bases: TGCGCCAGCAGCCAAGGGGCAAGTCAGCCCCAGCATTTT. It codes for CASSQGASQPQHF.